The next 11 T cell receptor beta chains were all read from a single sample in a study of blood T cell repertoires in COVID-19. Profiled with immunoSEQ multiplex PCR; TCRdb holds only in-frame clones, not every one. The top ten hold 16% of the sample, which has about 34,000 clones, roughly four fifths seen once. Sequenced input: peripheral blood. The receptors originated from a human donor in a cohort sampled during active COVID-19.

The chain couples TRBV28 to TRBJ2-1, with D possibly matching TRBD1 (7 bases). The germline V gene has CDR1 MDHEN and CDR2 SYDVKM. The CDR3 runs to 12 residues. V was pared by 2 bases and J by 14 bases, with 13 bases between. The CDR3 DNA sequence: TGTGCCAGCAGTTTAAGCGGGCAGGGGGAGTTCTTC. Protein sequence: CASSLSGQGEFF. Together with reference TRBV28 and TRBJ2-1, the CDR3 gives the full variable domain: DVKVTQSSRYLVKRTGEKVFLECVQDMDHENMFWYRQDPGLGLRLIYFSYDVKMKEKGDIPEGYSVSREKKERFSLILESASTNQTSMYLCASSLSGQGEFFGPGTRLTVL.

The chain has TRBV7-9 and TRBJ2-5, with TRBD1 matching over 8 bases. Germline lookup yields CDR1 SEHNR and CDR2 FQNEAQ (reference sequence). V was clipped by 1 base and J by 5 bases; unmatched bases: 12. CDR3 size: 17 residues. CDR3 coding DNA: TGTGCCAGCAGCTTAGGTTTGGGACAGGCGTCAGGGGAGACCCAGTACTTC. Its translation is CASSLGLGQASGETQYF.

This clone is large within its sample. The CDR3 DNA reads TGTGCCAGCAGCCTCAGTACAGGGGGCAGACATAATGAAAAACTGTTTTTT. Translation gives CASSLSTGGRHNEKLFF. This sequence joins TRBV7-9 and TRBJ1-4; TRBD1 aligns across 9 bases. V lost 5 bases and J lost 4; bases outside the gene matches: 11. This CDR3 is 17 amino acids long. Per germline, CDR1 SEHNR and CDR2 FQNEAQ (reference sequence).

This clone was recorded a few times. The chain uses TRBV5-8 and TRBJ1-2; TRBD1 aligns across 8 bases. The CDR3 is 17 residues long. The V gene's germline CDR1 is SGHTS and CDR2 YDEGEE. After removal of 5 bases from V and 4 bases from J, the junction contained 16 bases not matched to a gene. The CDR3 bases are TGTGCCAGCAGTAGGGCCACAGGACAGGGCGTAATCTATGGCTACACCTTC. It yields the protein CASSRATGQGVIYGYTF.

The chain uses TRBV7-2 and TRBJ1-5; D unresolved. This CDR3 comprises 13 residues. V dropped 5 bases and J dropped 5 bases, with 10 bases sitting between them. The germline V gene encodes CDR1 SGHTA and CDR2 FQGNSA. This chain's CDR3 is CASSPRRDQPQHF. The CDR3 bases are TGTGCCAGCAGCCCACGACGGGATCAGCCCCAGCATTTT.

About this clone: A read error may be the cause here, since a much bigger clone is one base away. This chain joins TRBV4-1 and TRBJ1-1; perhaps TRBD1 as D (6 bases). This CDR3 has 15 residues. Germline V gene sequence: CDR1 MGHRA, CDR2 YSYEKL. The DNA of the CDR3 is TGCCCCCGCAGCCGCCGGGGGGCGCGGAACACTGAAGCTTTCTTT. Translating gives CPRSRRGARNTEAFF.

This clone appeared a few times. The chain couples TRBV29-1 to TRBJ1-1; weak D call: TRBD1 (6 bases). The V end was cut by 7 bases, the J end by 5 bases, with 14 bases between. The CDR3 runs 12 residues. Germline V lookup: CDR1 SQVTM, CDR2 ANQGSEA. The CDR3 DNA sequence: TGCAGCGGCTATTCAGGGGTAACTGAAGCTTTCTTT. Translated, it gives CSGYSGVTEAFF. Using reference TRBV29-1 and TRBJ1-1 for the parts outside the CDR3, the full variable domain is SAVISQKPSRDICQRGTSLTIQCQVDSQVTMMFWYRQQPGQSLTLIATANQGSEATYESGFVIDKFPISRPNLTFSTLTVSNMSPEDSSIYLCSGYSGVTEAFFGQGTRLTVV.

V and J are TRBV28 and TRBJ2-3, with 7 nucleotides matching TRBD2. The germline V gene encodes CDR1 MDHEN and CDR2 SYDVKM. Trimming cost V 2 bases and J 3 bases; bases outside gene matches: 11. The CDR3 covers 17 residues. This CDR3 is CASSLRGWGEGTDTQYF. In DNA form, the CDR3 reads TGTGCCAGCAGTTTACGTGGTTGGGGGGAGGGTACAGATACGCAGTATTTT.

V usage is TRBV28 and J usage is TRBJ2-1, with D hard to call. This CDR3 is built from 12 residues. V was pared by 5 bases and J by 6 bases, with 8 bases between. Germline values: CDR1 MDHEN, CDR2 SYDVKM. Here the CDR3 DNA reads TGTGCCAGCAGTCCCCCCGTCAATGAGCAGTTCTTC. Translated, it gives CASSPPVNEQFF.

The genes are TRBV30 and TRBJ2-3; 8 positions agree with TRBD2. From germline, CDR1 is GTSNPN and CDR2 SVGIG (reference sequence). V gave up 5 bases and J gave up 4 bases; unmatched junction bases: 29. This CDR3 is built from 21 residues. This CDR3 is CAWGPFGGMISGTRRADTQYF. CDR3 nucleotides: TGTGCCTGGGGACCCTTCGGGGGTATGATTTCCGGGACTAGAAGAGCAGATACGCAGTATTTT. Using reference TRBV30 and TRBJ2-3 for the parts outside the CDR3, the full variable domain is SQTIHQWPATLVQPVGSPLSLECTVEGTSNPNLYWYRQAAGRGLQLLFYSVGIGQISSEVPQNLSASRPQDRQFILSSKKLLLSDSGFYLCAWGPFGGMISGTRRADTQYFGPGTRLTVL.

The chain uses TRBV18 and TRBJ2-2, with D uncertain. The CDR3 has 15 residues. Germline V CDR1 and CDR2: KGHSH, LQKENI. Trimming stripped 2 bases from V and 0 bases from J, with 7 bases between. CDR3 in amino acids: CASSPWSANTGELFF. The CDR3, as DNA: TGTGCCAGCTCACCATGGAGCGCGAACACCGGGGAGCTGTTTTTT.